This entry lists 24 T cell receptor beta chains sequenced from one sample in a study of blood T cells in healthy people across ages. Using a J-beta primer mix together with a sample-barcoded 5' primer, a second PCR was run for roughly 7 to 12 cycles. A single record per CDR3 protein comes from TCRdb applying MiXCR to the 5' RACE reads. The sample has around 620,000 distinct CDR3 sequences; approximately 25% are singletons. Sequencing was carried out using blood. These receptors were collected from a woman in her 70s in good health.

The chain employs TRBV7-8 and TRBJ2-2, with D possibly being TRBD2 (7 bases). CDR1 SGHVS and CDR2 FQNEAQ come from the germline V gene. CDR3 size: 17 residues. The germline V and J ends were trimmed by 2 bases and 5 bases, with 18 bases remaining between them. CDR3 bases: TGTGCCAGCAGCTTATATCGGCGGGGGCCCCCAACCGGGGAGCTGTTTTTT. Translating gives CASSLYRRGPPTGELFF.

This sequence joins TRBV20-1 and TRBJ2-6, with D possibly TRBD1 on 5 matching bases. The V end was cut by 3 bases, the J end by 7 bases, with 13 bases between. CDR3 length: 14 residues. CDR1 and CDR2 from the germline V gene are DFQATT and SNEGSKA (reference sequence). In DNA form, the CDR3 reads TGCAGTGCTAGTACCCAGGGTAGAGCCAACGTCCTGACTTTC. Its protein is CSASTQGRANVLTF.

V gene TRBV20-1 combines with J gene TRBJ1-2; 7 positions match TRBD1. This CDR3 spans 13 amino acids. Looked up from germline, CDR1 is DFQATT and CDR2 is SNEGSKA (reference sequence). V lost 5 bases, J lost 4 bases, and 7 bases stayed unmatched. The CDR3 DNA reads as TGCAGTGCTTTCACAGGGGCAGGCTATGGCTACACCTTC. Protein sequence: CSAFTGAGYGYTF.

This CDR3 reads CASSKQQGGNTQYF. Here the CDR3 DNA reads TGCGCCAGCAGCAAACAACAGGGGGGGAATACGCAGTATTTT. V usage is TRBV5-1 and J usage is TRBJ2-3; a weak D match, TRBD1 (8 bases). The CDR3 sequence is 14 residues long. V was clipped by 4 bases and J by 7 bases, with 16 bases between them. CDR1 is SGHRS, CDR2 YFSETQ, per germline. Together with reference TRBV5-1 and TRBJ2-3, the CDR3 gives the full variable domain: KAGVTQTPRYLIKTRGQQVTLSCSPISGHRSVSWYQQTPGQGLQFLFEYFSETQRNKGNFPGRFSGRQFSNSRSEMNVSTLELGDSALYLCASSKQQGGNTQYFGPGTRLTVL.

The V gene is TRBV2, the J gene TRBJ1-1, with D tentatively TRBD1 (6 bases). The CDR3 has 16 amino acids. CDR1 is SNHLY and CDR2 is FYNNEI in the germline V gene. V dropped 6 bases and J dropped 0 bases, with 17 bases sitting between them. The CDR3, as DNA: TGTGCCAGCAGGCGAGATTGGACAGTTTTGAACACTGAAGCTTTCTTT. Encoded protein: CASRRDWTVLNTEAFF.

The genes are TRBV7-2 and TRBJ2-3, with 11 bases lining up with TRBD2. Looked up from germline, CDR1 is SGHTA and CDR2 is FQGNSA. The CDR3 consists of 20 residues. The junction had 15 bases not matched to a gene; V was cut back by 1 base and J by 3 bases. Here the CDR3 DNA reads TGTGCCAGCAGCTTAGATTCCCCGACTAGCGGGGTACTGGGAACAGATACGCAGTATTTT. This gives the protein CASSLDSPTSGVLGTDTQYF.

The V gene is TRBV11-2, the J gene TRBJ1-2; 7 positions match TRBD1. The J segment lost 4 bases and the V segment lost 3 bases, leaving 8 bases of the junction unmatched. The CDR3 is made up of 15 amino acids. Germline values: CDR1 SGHAT, CDR2 FQNNGV. CDR3 DNA sequence: TGTGCCAGCAGCTTCATGACAGGGACGAGCTATGGCTACACCTTC. It encodes CASSFMTGTSYGYTF.

In DNA, the CDR3 is TGCGCCAGCAGCTTGGACGGGATACCTAGCACAGATACGCAGTATTTT. It yields the protein CASSLDGIPSTDTQYF. This chain uses TRBV5-1 with TRBJ2-3; a weak D match, TRBD2 (5 bases). The V and J ends lost 0 bases and 0 bases respectively, with 11 bases between them. CDR3 size: 16 residues. Germline V gives CDR1 SGHRS, CDR2 YFSETQ.

This clonotype was counted at least ten times. V usage is TRBV3-1 and J usage is TRBJ2-7, with unresolved D. The V end was cut by 4 bases, the J end by 5 bases, with 12 bases between. Germline values: CDR1 LGHDT, CDR2 YNNKEL (reference sequence). The CDR3 has 13 residues. This CDR3 is CASSLKGIHEQYF. CDR3 bases: TGTGCCAGCAGCCTTAAAGGTATCCACGAGCAGTACTTC.

This clonotype was observed a few times. This chain links TRBV9 with TRBJ1-2; D call uncertain. V was pared by 4 bases and J by 3 bases, with 10 bases between. In germline, CDR1 is SGDLS, CDR2 YYNGEE. The CDR3 runs to 13 residues. The CDR3 reads CASSPREYYGYTF. In nucleotides, the CDR3 is TGTGCCAGCAGCCCCCGAGAATACTATGGCTACACCTTC.

The chain carries TRBV7-2 and TRBJ2-3, with 8 positions matching TRBD2. The CDR3 length is 15 residues. V dropped 5 bases and J dropped 4; count of bases not matched to a gene: 8. CDR1 and CDR2 (germline): SGHTA, FQGNSA. Written as DNA, the CDR3 is TGTGCCAGCAGCCCAGCACGACTAGCGCCAGATACGCAGTATTTT. This sequence encodes CASSPARLAPDTQYF.

CDR3 sequence (DNA): TGTGCCAGCAGTTACCAGGCGGCAACTAATGAAAAACTGTTTTTT. Translation: CASSYQAATNEKLFF. This rearrangement joins TRBV6-5 to TRBJ1-4, with D uncertain. The CDR3 length is 15 residues. Deletions cut 2 bases from V and 0 bases from J, with 7 bases between. Germline V lookup: CDR1 MNHEY, CDR2 SVGAGI.

The V and J genes are TRBV9 and TRBJ2-1, with a weak D call TRBD2 (5 bases). The V gene lost 0 bases and the J gene lost 5 bases, with 9 bases spanning the gap. Germline CDR1 reads SGDLS; CDR2 reads YYNGEE. This CDR3 contains 14 residues. CDR3 region: CASSVGRGNNEQFF. Written as DNA, the CDR3 is TGTGCCAGCAGCGTAGGAAGAGGGAACAATGAGCAGTTCTTC.

This clonotype was counted once. The V call is TRBV11-2, the J call TRBJ2-5; 10 bases map to TRBD2. The J call could be wrong; TRBJ2-7 is a better fit for the DNA end. CDR1 and CDR2 (germline): SGHAT, FQNNGV. This CDR3 contains 15 residues. CDR3 amino acids: CASSVGGLAWNEQYF. The CDR3 region has the DNA TGTGCCAGCAGCGTAGGGGGACTAGCGTGGAACGAGCAGTACTTC.

The V call is TRBV3-1, the J call TRBJ2-1; D possibly uses TRBD1 or TRBD2 (6 bases each). The CDR3 sequence is 13 residues long. CDR1 is LGHDT and CDR2 is YNNKEL in the germline V gene (reference sequence). The V end was cut by 3 bases, the J end by 6 bases, with 9 bases between. CDR3 region: CASSHGGRNEQFF. The CDR3 DNA follows: TGTGCCAGCAGCCACGGGGGCCGCAATGAGCAGTTCTTC.

CDR3 sequence: CSARVVSLQETQYF. DNA for the CDR3: TGCAGTGCTAGAGTCGTAAGTCTCCAAGAGACCCAGTACTTC. The rearrangement joins TRBV20-1 to TRBJ2-5, with D hard to call. Per the germline V gene, CDR1 is DFQATT and CDR2 is SNEGSKA (reference sequence). This CDR3 contains 14 residues. The V end lost 1 base, the J end lost 1 base, and 10 bases lay between the germline ends.

This clonotype was seen more than once but under ten times. The V and J genes are TRBV12-3 or TRBV12-4 and TRBJ2-1, with D perhaps TRBD1 (5 bases). The CDR3 extends over 14 amino acids. Trimming left V 3 bases short and J 4 bases short, with 10 bases between. CDR3 residues: CASSFQGGYNEQFF. The CDR3 nucleotides are TGTGCCAGCAGTTTCCAGGGCGGATACAATGAGCAGTTCTTC.

The CDR3 DNA reads as TGTGCCTGGAGTGTATCCGGGGGCAATCAGCCCCAGCATTTT. Translation gives CAWSVSGGNQPQHF. The chain employs TRBV30 and TRBJ1-5; D is unresolved. Between the trimmed V and J ends, which lost 0 bases and 2 bases, there was a span of 8 bases. CDR1 and CDR2 from the germline V gene are GTSNPN and SVGIG (reference sequence). The CDR3 runs 14 residues.

The gene calls are TRBV4-3 and TRBJ1-1; D is undetermined. V lost 0 bases, J lost 0 bases, and 20 bases lay in between. The CDR3 covers 19 residues. Germline V gene data show CDR1 as LGHNA and CDR2 as YSLEER. For the CDR3, the DNA is TGCGCCAGCAGCCAAGAGCAGTTGGGTAAGAGGATCATGAACACTGAAGCTTTCTTT. Translation gives CASSQEQLGKRIMNTEAFF.

This sequence joins TRBV20-1 and TRBJ2-7; tentatively, D is TRBD1 or TRBD2 (5 bases each). CDR3 length equals 11 residues. Germline V gene sequence: CDR1 DFQATT, CDR2 SNEGSKA (reference sequence). V was trimmed by 6 bases and J by 2 bases, leaving 8 bases between them. In nucleotides, the CDR3 is TGCAGTGCCGGGACCACCTACGAGCAGTACTTC. Protein product: CSAGTTYEQYF.

The chain is built from TRBV5-1 and TRBJ2-1, with D perhaps TRBD1 (6 bases). Germline V gene lookup returns CDR1 SGHRS and CDR2 YFSETQ. Trimming took off 4 bases at V and 4 bases at J, with 15 bases between the two ends. The CDR3 sequence is 15 residues long. CDR3 DNA sequence: TGCGCCAGCAGCCAAGCCCGGACAGTTTACAATGAGCAGTTCTTC. Encoded protein: CASSQARTVYNEQFF. Full variable domain (remainder filled in from reference TRBV5-1 and TRBJ2-1): KAGVTQTPRYLIKTRGQQVTLSCSPISGHRSVSWYQQTPGQGLQFLFEYFSETQRNKGNFPGRFSGRQFSNSRSEMNVSTLELGDSALYLCASSQARTVYNEQFFGPGTRLTVL.

The V gene is TRBV4-3, the J gene TRBJ2-5; a possible D gene is TRBD2 (6 bases). The CDR3 is 15 residues long. V dropped 0 bases and J dropped 5 bases, with 13 bases sitting between them. Germline CDR1 and CDR2: LGHNA and YSLEER. The CDR3 nucleotides read TGCGCCAGCAGCCAAGATCGGAGGGGTGAGGAGACCCAGTACTTC. It yields the protein CASSQDRRGEETQYF.

This clonotype was seen at least ten times. The chain uses TRBV7-7 and TRBJ2-7; no clear D. This CDR3 comprises 14 residues. Germline-derived CDR1 and CDR2 are SSHAT and FNYEAQ (reference sequence). V gave up 5 bases and J gave up 4 bases, with 15 bases separating them. The CDR3 DNA follows: TGTGCCAGCAGCCCAGTGGTCTCTGCTTACGAGCAGTACTTC. Translated, it gives CASSPVVSAYEQYF.

This clonotype was observed at least ten times. The chain combines TRBV4-1 with TRBJ2-5; D gene uncertain. CDR3 size: 13 residues. V was pared by 5 bases and J by 5 bases, with 12 bases between. Germline CDR1 reads MGHRA; CDR2 reads YSYEKL. The DNA of the CDR3 is TGCGCCAGCAGCACAGACTCTTACGAGACCCAGTACTTC. This translates into CASSTDSYETQYF.